Below are 5 T cell receptor beta chains sequenced from a single sample in a study of Ad26.COV2.S vaccination and SARS-CoV-2 variants. As to treatment: 15 to 20 received Ad26.COV2.S at low or high dose, single or two shots; about 5 received placebo; per-sample allocation not given. Collection of the samples took place on day 63 after the first injection of vaccine or placebo. Using immunoSEQ multiplex PCR, the repertoire was profiled, and TCRdb retains in-frame clones only, with some absent. The sample has around 300,000 clones; roughly nine tenths are singletons. Material: peripheral blood, obtained in a trial of Ad26.COV2.S vaccine versus placebo. These receptors all come from a person aged 18-60 years who received the Ad26.COV2.S COVID-19 vaccine or a placebo.

The rearrangement uses TRBV4-3 and TRBJ1-4; tentative D call: TRBD1 (6 bases). Germline assignment: CDR1 LGHNA and CDR2 YSLEER. With 0 bases removed from V and 10 bases from J, the gap between germline ends came to 21 bases. The CDR3 spans 17 residues. The CDR3 nucleotides are TGCGCCAGCAGCCAAGAAGTCGCGGGGGGCGCCCAGGGAAAACTGTTTTTT. Amino acid sequence: CASSQEVAGGAQGKLFF.

The table lists this clone with a count of one. The chain employs TRBV9 and TRBJ1-4; weak D call: TRBD1 (5 bases). CDR1 is SGDLS, CDR2 YYNGEE, per germline. The CDR3 has 15 amino acids. Trimming took 0 bases from V and 4 from J, leaving 10 bases between them. The CDR3 loop reads CASSVGGRDNEKLFF. The CDR3 DNA reads as TGTGCCAGCAGCGTAGGGGGCAGGGATAATGAAAAACTGTTTTTT.

The table lists this clone with a count of one. The chain recombines TRBV11-2 with TRBJ2-7; 7 bases fit TRBD2. The CDR3 totals 14 residues. V lost 4 bases, J lost 2 bases, and 5 bases stayed unmatched. The germline V gene encodes CDR1 SGHAT and CDR2 FQNNGV. The CDR3 coding sequence is TGTGCCAGCAGCTATCAGGGAGGGCCCTACGAGCAGTACTTC. Protein product: CASSYQGGPYEQYF. Filled out from reference TRBV11-2 and TRBJ2-7, the complete variable domain reads EAGVAQSPRYKIIEKRQSVAFWCNPISGHATLYWYQQILGQGPKLLIQFQNNGVVDDSQLPKDRFSAERLKGVDSTLKIQPAKLEDSAVYLCASSYQGGPYEQYFGPGTRLTVT.

The genes are TRBV2 and TRBJ2-1, with unresolved D. Looked up from germline, CDR1 is SNHLY and CDR2 is FYNNEI. Trimming stripped 8 bases from V and 7 bases from J, with 6 bases between. The CDR3 runs 10 residues. CDR3 in amino acids: CASWVNEQFF. CDR3 sequence (DNA): TGTGCCAGCTGGGTTAATGAGCAGTTCTTC.

This chain links TRBV19 with TRBJ1-2, with D maybe TRBD1 (5 bases). CDR3 length equals 14 residues. Germline-derived CDR1 and CDR2 are LNHDA and SQIVND (reference sequence). The V and J ends lost 3 bases and 4 bases respectively, with 12 bases between them. The CDR3 region is CASSIWQGAYGYTF. The CDR3 DNA reads TGTGCCAGTAGTATTTGGCAGGGAGCCTATGGCTACACCTTC.